What follows describes a single T cell receptor (beta chain). This entry comes from a study of prognosis after radiotherapy for stage I lung cancer. TCR beta CDR3 was amplified from genomic DNA by two-round multiplex PCR. The use of primers specific to each TRBV and TRBJ gene characterized first-round PCR. Using its own MiXCR run on the multiplex PCR reads, TCRdb lists one record per CDR3 protein. This sample has around 29,000 distinct CDR3 sequences, with more than 45% found just once. The origin of this receptor is a donor aged 50 or older with non-small cell lung cancer. Material: PBMCs, obtained before or after stereotactic body radiation therapy (not recorded which).

The CDR3 is CASSRGQGRGYTF. The DNA for the CDR3 is TGTGCCAGCAGTAGAGGACAGGGCCGGGGCTACACCTTC. This chain links TRBV28 with TRBJ1-2, with TRBD1 matching over 8 bases. CDR3 length equals 13 residues. Germline CDR1 is MDHEN and CDR2 is SYDVKM. V was pared by 5 bases and J by 8 bases, with 7 bases of the junction left unmatched.